Only one count was recorded for the clone carrying this T cell receptor beta chain. This entry comes from a study of blood T cell repertoires in COVID-19. Study background: Researchers got acute and convalescent COVID-19 samples from the United States, Italy and Spain.

Profiled with immunoSEQ multiplex PCR; TCRdb holds only in-frame clones, not every one. In the table there are around 110,000 clones, roughly 84% of which are singletons. The J segment lost 5 bases and the V segment lost 6 bases, leaving 7 bases of the junction unmatched. CDR3 size: 14 residues. The germline V gene has CDR1 MDHEN and CDR2 SYDVKM. Membership in each cohort depended on participant-reported clinical history. Recovery meant two consecutive negative NP/OP PCR tests, professional clearance, or resolved symptoms. Specimen: PBMCs or T cells enriched from blood (not recorded which). The clonotype originates from a woman aged 25 to 39 who had recovered from COVID-19. The chain is built from TRBV28 and TRBJ1-1, with 9 bases aligning to TRBD1. CDR3 sequence reads: CASRADRGYTEAFF. The CDR3 DNA sequence: TGTGCCAGCAGGGCGGACAGGGGATATACTGAAGCTTTCTTT. Full variable domain (rest looked up from reference TRBV28 and TRBJ1-1): DVKVTQSSRYLVKRTGEKVFLECVQDMDHENMFWYRQDPGLGLRLIYFSYDVKMKEKGDIPEGYSVSREKKERFSLILESASTNQTSMYLCASRADRGYTEAFFGQGTRLTVV.